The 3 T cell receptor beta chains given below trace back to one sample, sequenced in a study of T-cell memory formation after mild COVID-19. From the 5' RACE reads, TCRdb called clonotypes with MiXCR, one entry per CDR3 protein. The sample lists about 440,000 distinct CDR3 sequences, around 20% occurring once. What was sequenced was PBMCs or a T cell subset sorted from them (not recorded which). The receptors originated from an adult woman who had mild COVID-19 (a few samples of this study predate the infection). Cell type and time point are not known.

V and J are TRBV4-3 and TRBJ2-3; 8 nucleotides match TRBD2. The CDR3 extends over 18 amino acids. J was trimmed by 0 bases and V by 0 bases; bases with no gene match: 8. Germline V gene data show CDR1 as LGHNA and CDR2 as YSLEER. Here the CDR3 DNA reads TGCGCCAGCAGCCAAGATAAGTTAGCGGGGTCTAGCACAGATACGCAGTATTTT. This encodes CASSQDKLAGSSTDTQYF.

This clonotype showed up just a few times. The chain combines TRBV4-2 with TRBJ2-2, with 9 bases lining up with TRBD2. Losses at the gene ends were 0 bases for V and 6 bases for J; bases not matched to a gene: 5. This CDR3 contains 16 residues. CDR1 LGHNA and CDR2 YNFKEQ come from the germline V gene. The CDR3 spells CASSQELGTSSGELFF. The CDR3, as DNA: TGTGCCAGCAGCCAAGAACTCGGGACTAGCTCCGGGGAGCTGTTTTTT.

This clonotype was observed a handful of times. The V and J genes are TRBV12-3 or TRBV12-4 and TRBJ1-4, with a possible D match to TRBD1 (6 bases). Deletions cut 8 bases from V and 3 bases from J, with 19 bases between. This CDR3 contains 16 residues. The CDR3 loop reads CASCSRLGGPNEKLFF. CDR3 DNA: TGTGCCAGCTGTTCTCGCCTCGGGGGGCCTAATGAAAAACTGTTTTTT.